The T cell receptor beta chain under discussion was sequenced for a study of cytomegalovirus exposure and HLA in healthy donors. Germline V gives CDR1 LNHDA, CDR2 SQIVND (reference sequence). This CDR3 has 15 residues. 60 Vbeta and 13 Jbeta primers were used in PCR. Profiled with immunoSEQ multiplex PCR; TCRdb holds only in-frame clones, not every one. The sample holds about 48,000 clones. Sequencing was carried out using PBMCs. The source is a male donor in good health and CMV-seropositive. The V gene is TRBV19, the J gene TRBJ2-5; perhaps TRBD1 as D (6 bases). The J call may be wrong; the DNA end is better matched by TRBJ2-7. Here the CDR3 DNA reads TGTGCCAGACACCTCGGGACACCCGTCTCATACGAGCAGTACTTC. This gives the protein CARHLGTPVSYEQYF.